This T cell receptor (beta chain) was recorded in a study of T cells in Graves' hyperthyroidism and ophthalmopathy (dated by TCRdb to the late 2010s). With respect to the entire study: To identify TCR V-J signatures that set the groups apart, the researchers used a discovery cohort of 100 or so patients, made up of under 45 with Graves' ophthalmopathy and around 58 with stable Graves' hyperthyroidism. The roughly 90 discovery patients were divided at random into training and test sets in a 7:3 ratio. In addition, the study compared T-cell repertoires in thyroid tissue and in blood from roughly six Graves' hyperthyroidism patients. Prospective prediction of ophthalmopathy was tested in an independent validation cohort of some 20 hyperthyroidism patients and 17 patients who later progressed to ophthalmopathy. The paper reports TCR Vbeta CDR3 sequencing of 140 or so peripheral blood samples: 40 to 45 ophthalmopathy, around 80 hyperthyroidism and around 17 progressor patients. Once sampling was done, hyperthyroidism patients were given methimazole at a starting dose of 30 mg daily, whereas ophthalmopathy patients were given high-dose intravenous methylprednisolone. General study outcomes and caveats: Sample size was not statistically predetermined, and investigators were not blinded to group allocation. Most expanded thyroid clonotypes (frequency above 0.001) were also detected in blood, suggesting blood repertoires may reflect thyroid immune responses. A 13 V-J signature model separated ophthalmopathy from stable hyperthyroidism, with 87.88% sensitivity and roughly 81% specificity in cross-validation and 80%/75% in testing. In validation, progression to ophthalmopathy was predicted by the model with more than 65% sensitivity and roughly 72% specificity, a median of about 6.8 months before onset.

Any patient with an uncontrolled infection, another autoimmune disease, pregnancy or lactation was excluded. Clinical symptoms, serum thyroxine and TRAb, thyroid ultrasound, and orbital computed tomography formed the basis for the diagnoses. Trizol reagent was used to extract total RNA, and RNA quality was then checked on an Agilent 2100 Bioanalyzer. From the cysteine up to the phenylalanine, the CDR3 has a length of 13 residues. CDR3 DNA only is kept here, 39 bases in frame from base 1. CDR1 and CDR2, looked up from the germline V gene, are SQVTM and ANQGSEA. Trimming at the junction amounts to 5 bases on V and 3 bases on J, and the germline ends lie 10 bases apart. TCR beta CDR3 regions were amplified from RNA transcripts. For the first round of RT-PCR on the TCR CDR3, the HTBI primer set was used together with the Qiagen OneStep RT-PCR kit. A second multiplex PCR round built the libraries, followed by size selection and purification. Paired-end sequencing of the libraries was performed with 100 bp reads on an Illumina HiSeq2000. Per the source publication's procedure: SOAPnuke was used to process the raw data, throwing out any read that contained adapters or uncalled bases, had a mean Phred below 15, or lacked an exact constant-primer or identifier match. COPE v1.2.5 was used to merge the high-quality paired reads, and each unique nucleotide sequence was defined as a clonotype. MiTCR v1.1 was used to align clonotypes to the IMGT TRBV, TRBD and TRBJ reference segments. The analysis included only V-J combinations with a frequency above 0.0001, which together covered more than 99% of the repertoires. A TCS score was defined as the ratio between F50 (clonal expansion) and ExV (chaos), using BLOSUM62-based TCRdist between CDR3 peptides within each V-J. Welch's t-statistics and random forest reduced approximately 520 V-J features to under 15, which were used in a naive Bayes classifier (R e1071). Thyroid-blood repertoire similarity was quantified with the Morisita-Horn index. TCRdb ran its own pipeline on the public reads, namely fastp trimming at Q25 and MiXCR clone calling, and kept in-frame beta chains. Each CDR3 protein gets just one entry, which takes the most common genes and DNA from the rows behind it. TCRdb, rather than the study authors, made the V and J calls. A total of over 500,000 distinct CDR3 sequences appear in this sample, around 50% of them only once. About two fifths of the sample lies in the top ten.

This clonotype was seen repeatedly, ten times or more. Which antigen it targets is not known. The record has no base qualities; no much larger clone is one base away. The chain joins TRBV29-1 to TRBJ2-2, with a weak D call of TRBD2 (5 bases match). This sequence was found in an adult woman with Graves' disease, either hyperthyroidism or ophthalmopathy (not recorded which). Sequenced material: peripheral blood or thyroid tissue (not recorded which). The nucleotides are TGCAGCGTTCTTCGGCGGGACACCGGGGAGCTGTTTTTT. Its translation reads: CSVLRRDTGELFF.